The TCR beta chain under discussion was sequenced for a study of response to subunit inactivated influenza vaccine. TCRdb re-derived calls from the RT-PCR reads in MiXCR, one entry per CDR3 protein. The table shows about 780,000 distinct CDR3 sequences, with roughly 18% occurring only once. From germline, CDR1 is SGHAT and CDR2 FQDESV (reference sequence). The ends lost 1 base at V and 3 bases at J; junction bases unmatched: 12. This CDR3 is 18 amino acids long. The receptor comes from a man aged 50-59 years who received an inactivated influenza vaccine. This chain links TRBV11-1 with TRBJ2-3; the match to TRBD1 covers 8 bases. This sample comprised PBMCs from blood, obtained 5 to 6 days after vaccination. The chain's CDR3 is CASSLVVSRTGRTDTQYF. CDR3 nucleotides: TGTGCCAGCAGCTTAGTTGTCAGTAGGACAGGGCGGACAGATACGCAGTATTTT.